These 31 T cell receptor beta chains share one sample of origin, sequenced in a study of shared clonotypes between healthy human individuals (dated by TCRdb to the early 2020s). The method was the immunoSEQ multiplex PCR assay. Entries here come from immuneACCESS through TCRdb and include only in-frame sequences with V and J called. Some clones fail to appear in such tables; in the studies checked, an unresolved V gene covers under half of the shortfall, and the cause of the remainder is unknown. The sample includes about 690,000 clones, with 80% to 95% observed a single time. 34% of the sample belongs to the ten largest clones. The sample taken for sequencing was memory CD8+ T cells from PBMCs. The sample's cell subset or site label is to be understood as: CD45RO+ cells pooled with CCR7-negative TemRA cells. These TCRs come from a man between 18 and 35 years old in good health. Some clones in this sample may be carry-over from other donors' samples.

V usage is TRBV4-1 and J usage is TRBJ2-3; 8 bases match TRBD2. This CDR3 spans 16 amino acids. J lost 3 bases, V lost 0 bases, and 5 bases had no gene match. Germline-derived CDR1 and CDR2 are MGHRA and YSYEKL. The CDR3 DNA reads TGCGCCAGCAGCCAAGACGACCGGGGGGGGACAGATACGCAGTATTTT. Its translation: CASSQDDRGGTDTQYF.

The chain joins TRBV7-9 to TRBJ2-7; D call uncertain. The germline V gene encodes CDR1 SEHNR and CDR2 FQNEAQ (reference sequence). V was shortened by 6 bases and J by 7 bases, with 16 bases between the two germline ends. The CDR3 loop spans 13 amino acids. The CDR3 DNA follows: TGTGCCAGCAGGTCCCCCATGGAGTTGGAGCAGTACTTC. It specifies CASRSPMELEQYF.

The chain couples TRBV7-9 to TRBJ1-2, with 10 bases fitting TRBD1. The CDR3 runs 17 residues. The V gene's germline CDR1 is SEHNR and CDR2 FQNEAQ (reference sequence). Germline trimming cut 5 bases from V and 6 bases from J; bases unmatched to any gene: 15. The CDR3 protein is CASSEKPAGTGAHGYTF. The CDR3 region has the DNA TGTGCCAGCAGCGAAAAACCTGCCGGGACAGGGGCGCATGGCTACACCTTC.

This clone was recorded once. This chain joins TRBV5-1 and TRBJ1-2; D is perhaps TRBD1 (6 bases). Trimming shortened V by 6 bases and J by 10 bases, and 10 bases separated the two germline ends. Germline lookup yields CDR1 SGHRS and CDR2 YFSETQ. The CDR3 is 10 residues long. CDR3 coding DNA: TGCGCCAGCAAAGGGACAAACTACACCTTC. This sequence encodes CASKGTNYTF.

The V call is TRBV7-8, the J call TRBJ2-7; D unresolved. With 5 bases removed from V and 3 bases from J, the gap between germline ends came to 17 bases. The CDR3 is 15 amino acids. Germline lookup yields CDR1 SGHVS and CDR2 FQNEAQ. The CDR3, as DNA: TGTGCCAGCAGCCCTATCCAGGACGTCTGCTACGAGCAGTACTTC. Its protein is CASSPIQDVCYEQYF.

The V and J genes are TRBV5-4 and TRBJ1-1; possibly TRBD1 for D (5 bases). The CDR3 runs to 15 residues. Trimming removed 0 bases at V and 1 base at J, with 10 bases between. Germline V gene data show CDR1 as SGHNT and CDR2 as YYREEE (reference sequence). The CDR3 is CASSLEGTSNTEAFF. The CDR3 DNA reads TGTGCCAGCAGCTTGGAGGGGACTTCGAACACTGAAGCTTTCTTT.

The CDR3: CASMGGGPGGYTF. DNA for the CDR3: TGTGCCAGCATGGGGGGGGGCCCCGGTGGCTACACCTTC. The chain recombines TRBV27 with TRBJ1-2, with D possibly TRBD1 on 6 matching bases. CDR1 is MNHEY and CDR2 is SMNVEV in the germline V gene (reference sequence). The CDR3 extends over 13 amino acids. Trimming left V 7 bases short and J 7 bases short, with 16 bases between.

The chain couples TRBV28 to TRBJ2-2; no clear D gene. Germline CDR1 and CDR2: MDHEN and SYDVKM. CDR3 length: 15 residues. The V end lost 4 bases, the J end lost 4 bases, and 13 bases lay between the germline ends. CDR3 bases: TGTGCCAGCAGTTATGCCCTCGTCGCCACCGGGGAGCTGTTTTTT. Its protein is CASSYALVATGELFF.

Turning to this clone: The same CDR3 arises from other DNA sequences in this sample as well. The chain couples TRBV19 to TRBJ1-5; the D is unclear. CDR3 length equals 14 residues. CDR1 and CDR2 from the germline V gene are LNHDA and SQIVND (reference sequence). Trimming stripped 3 bases from V and 7 bases from J, with 13 bases between. CDR3 nucleotides: TGTGCCAGTAGTATCCGGCAGGTTGGACAGCCCCAGCATTTT. Amino acids: CASSIRQVGQPQHF.

The J gene is TRBJ2-1, the V gene TRBV5-1; unclear D gene. CDR1 and CDR2 (germline): SGHRS, YFSETQ. With 0 bases removed from V and 2 bases from J, the gap between germline ends came to 12 bases. The CDR3 totals 16 residues. The CDR3 here is CASSLDGGMAYNEQFF. The DNA of the CDR3 is TGCGCCAGCAGCTTGGATGGCGGCATGGCCTACAATGAGCAGTTCTTC.

V is TRBV18 and J is TRBJ2-7, with TRBD2 identical over 7 bases. Germline V gene lookup returns CDR1 KGHSH and CDR2 LQKENI. The CDR3 has 14 residues. J was trimmed by 3 bases and V by 1 base; bases with no gene match: 3. This CDR3 reads CASSPLGLVYEQYF. CDR3 nucleotides: TGTGCCAGCTCACCACTCGGACTAGTCTACGAGCAGTACTTC.

On this clone: Other DNA sequences in this specimen translate into the identical CDR3. This chain uses TRBV9 with TRBJ1-1, with D uncertain. V dropped 1 base and J dropped 3 bases, with 10 bases sitting between them. The CDR3 has 14 residues. Germline V gene lookup returns CDR1 SGDLS and CDR2 YYNGEE. The CDR3 loop reads CASSVSGGDTEAFF. The CDR3, as DNA: TGTGCCAGCAGCGTATCAGGTGGGGACACTGAAGCTTTCTTT.

V and J are TRBV11-3 and TRBJ2-1; no clear D. There are 14 residues in the CDR3. Trimming cost V 0 bases and J 8 bases, with 11 bases left between them. The germline CDR1 and CDR2 sequences are SGHNT and YENEEA. CDR3 loop: CASSLDGRSDEQFF. CDR3 in DNA: TGTGCCAGCAGCTTAGATGGCAGGTCCGATGAGCAGTTCTTC.

This sequence joins TRBV28 and TRBJ1-2; 7 positions match TRBD1. With V trimmed by 5 bases and J by 4 bases, 10 bases remained unmatched. This CDR3 spans 15 amino acids. Germline-derived CDR1 and CDR2 are MDHEN and SYDVKM. Here the CDR3 DNA reads TGTGCCAGCAGTAGGAGCAGGGGGGATGTCTATGGCTACACCTTC. Amino acids: CASSRSRGDVYGYTF.

This clone came up a few times. The chain combines TRBV29-1 with TRBJ2-7; D gene ambiguous. Germline CDR1 SQVTM, CDR2 ANQGSEA. CDR3 length: 11 residues. Trimming removed 1 base from V and 2 bases from J, with 3 bases in between. The CDR3 DNA sequence: TGCAGCGTTGAAGGGGCCTACGAGCAGTACTTC. Residues: CSVEGAYEQYF.

V is TRBV9 and J is TRBJ2-3; 8 bases fit TRBD2. V shed 9 bases, J shed 0 bases, and the junction held 12 bases outside the gene matches. The CDR3 spans 16 residues. Germline loops: CDR1 SGDLS, CDR2 YYNGEE. In DNA, the CDR3 is TGTGCCACCTCCCGGGAGGGGGATTCTAGCACAGATACGCAGTATTTT. Translating gives CATSREGDSSTDTQYF.

The V and J genes are TRBV5-6 and TRBJ2-3; no definite D call. In germline, CDR1 is SGHDT, CDR2 YYEEEE. Trimming shortened V by 2 bases and J by 2 bases, and 9 bases separated the two germline ends. The CDR3 spans 14 residues. CDR3: CASSFFSATDTQYF. In nucleotides, the CDR3 is TGTGCCAGCAGCTTTTTCTCGGCCACAGATACGCAGTATTTT.

This clone was seen only a few times. Other nucleotide sequences in the sample specify the same CDR3. The chain has TRBV27 and TRBJ2-4; D not resolved. Trimming removed 5 bases at V and 0 bases at J, with 5 bases between. Germline lookup yields CDR1 MNHEY and CDR2 SMNVEV (reference sequence). CDR3 length: 13 residues. The CDR3 is CASSPLAKNIQYF. The CDR3 DNA follows: TGTGCCAGCAGTCCCCTAGCCAAAAACATTCAGTACTTC.

The chain is built from TRBV27 and TRBJ2-7, with 7 positions matching TRBD1. The CDR3 is made up of 15 amino acids. Germline loops: CDR1 MNHEY, CDR2 SMNVEV (reference sequence). V lost 2 bases, J lost 0 bases, and 4 bases stayed unmatched. CDR3 nucleotides: TGTGCCAGCAGTTTACGACAGGGTTACTCCTACGAGCAGTACTTC. This encodes CASSLRQGYSYEQYF.

This clone was found many times. The CDR3 loop reads CASSPGLAGGPGTDTQYF. Written as DNA, the CDR3 is TGTGCCAGCAGCCCGGGACTAGCGGGAGGGCCGGGCACAGATACGCAGTATTTT. The chain joins TRBV4-2 to TRBJ2-3; 16 bases agree with TRBD2. Germline CDR1 and CDR2: LGHNA and YNFKEQ. The CDR3 is 18 amino acids. V trimming: 4 bases; J trimming: 1 base; junction bases outside the gene matches: 5.

The rearrangement uses TRBV10-2 and TRBJ1-1, with D tentatively TRBD1 (5 bases). Germline CDR1 and CDR2: WSHSY and SAAADI. Trimming left V 8 bases short and J 0 bases short, with 10 bases between. The CDR3 sequence is 13 residues long. The CDR3 region is CASRPGVNTEAFF. CDR3 sequence (DNA): TGCGCCAGCCGTCCGGGGGTGAACACTGAAGCTTTCTTT.

The J gene is TRBJ2-2, the V gene TRBV7-9, with D hard to call. The CDR3 has 17 amino acids. Between the trimmed V and J ends, which lost 6 bases and 0 bases, there was a span of 17 bases. Germline CDR1 and CDR2: SEHNR and FQNEAQ (reference sequence). CDR3 in amino acids: CASSSYKGKTNTGELFF. CDR3 DNA sequence: TGTGCCAGCAGTTCTTATAAGGGCAAAACGAACACCGGGGAGCTGTTTTTT.

V gene TRBV4-2 combines with J gene TRBJ2-1; TRBD2 is a possible D gene (6 bases). The CDR3 has 14 amino acids. In germline, CDR1 is LGHNA, CDR2 YNFKEQ. The germline V and J ends were trimmed by 1 base and 9 bases, with 13 bases remaining between them. CDR3 in DNA: TGTGCCAGCAGCCAAGGGCTGCTAGCGATTGAGCAGTTCTTC. This sequence encodes CASSQGLLAIEQFF.

The CDR3 sequence: CASSLRPRFAKNIQYF. The CDR3 DNA reads TGTGCCAGCAGTCTCCGACCACGATTTGCCAAAAACATTCAGTACTTC. This sequence joins TRBV28 and TRBJ2-4; D unclear. There are 16 residues in the CDR3. The germline V and J ends were trimmed by 5 bases and 1 base, with 15 bases remaining between them. Per germline, CDR1 MDHEN and CDR2 SYDVKM.

This chain links TRBV19 with TRBJ1-2, with unresolved D. The V gene lost 5 bases and the J gene lost 4 bases, with 11 bases spanning the gap. The germline V gene encodes CDR1 LNHDA and CDR2 SQIVND (reference sequence). The CDR3 loop spans 13 amino acids. The CDR3 bases are TGTGCCAGTAGTTTGGTTGCCGTCTATGGCTACACCTTC. Translating gives CASSLVAVYGYTF.

The chain recombines TRBV5-1 with TRBJ1-2, with 8 bases fitting TRBD1. Germline values: CDR1 SGHRS, CDR2 YFSETQ. The CDR3 extends over 14 amino acids. J lost 4 bases, V lost 5 bases, and 7 bases had no gene match. The CDR3 DNA reads TGCGCCAGCAGGGAGGGACAGGACCTCTATGGCTACACCTTC. Translated, it gives CASREGQDLYGYTF.

The chain uses TRBV9 and TRBJ2-2; 8 nucleotides match TRBD1. V lost 2 bases, J lost 5 bases, and 8 bases stayed unmatched. Germline V lookup: CDR1 SGDLS, CDR2 YYNGEE. CDR3 length: 16 amino acids. In DNA, the CDR3 is TGTGCCAGCAGCGTCCAACGGACAGGGCGAACCGGGGAGCTGTTTTTT. It translates to CASSVQRTGRTGELFF.

In the case of this clone: The same CDR3 also results from other DNA sequences found in this sample. This chain connects TRBV7-9 to TRBJ1-4; no reliable D call. The CDR3 contains 14 residues. Trimming shortened V by 5 bases and J by 2 bases, and 9 bases separated the two germline ends. Germline loops: CDR1 SEHNR, CDR2 FQNEAQ (reference sequence). The CDR3 bases are TGTGCCAGCAGCCTACTAGGCACTAATGAAAAACTGTTTTTT. It encodes CASSLLGTNEKLFF.

This sequence joins TRBV27 and TRBJ2-5; D may be TRBD1 (6 bases). The J call may be mistaken, given a closer DNA end match to TRBJ2-7. Per germline, CDR1 MNHEY and CDR2 SMNVEV (reference sequence). The CDR3 runs to 12 residues. The CDR3 coding sequence is TGTGCCTGCCGGGACACAACCTACGAGCAGTACTTC. It is translated as CACRDTTYEQYF.

This rearrangement joins TRBV4-1 to TRBJ2-5, with 9 bases identical to TRBD2. The CDR3 runs 16 residues. Germline loops: CDR1 MGHRA, CDR2 YSYEKL. With 4 bases clipped from V and 0 bases from J, the junction kept 6 bases outside the gene matches. DNA for the CDR3: TGCGCCAGCAGCCTGACGACTAGCGGTGACCAAGAGACCCAGTACTTC. Amino acids: CASSLTTSGDQETQYF.

The chain combines TRBV9 with TRBJ2-1; TRBD2 is a possible D gene (5 bases). The V gene lost 0 bases and the J gene lost 8 bases, with 15 bases spanning the gap. Germline-derived CDR1 and CDR2 are SGDLS and YYNGEE. The CDR3 is made up of 15 amino acids. Here the CDR3 reads CASSVGAGGYDEQFF. In nucleotides, the CDR3 is TGTGCCAGCAGCGTAGGGGCTGGCGGGTACGATGAGCAGTTCTTC.